This TCR beta chain was observed in a study of T-cell reconstitution after alpha-beta-depleted transplantation in children. This clonotype was counted a few times. Unique molecular identifiers were used to barcode this TCRbeta library. One entry per CDR3 protein, called by TCRdb with MiXCR from the PCR reads. The data show hundreds of thousands of distinct CDR3 sequences, around 7.8% seen once. The clonotype was recovered from a male patient under 18 who had a stem cell transplant for acute lymphoblastic leukemia, so the T cells may come from the graft donor. This sample comprised PBMCs, mostly from graft donor cells, obtained 180 days after TCRalphabeta/CD19-depleted stem cell transplant.

This CDR3 is CASSQRPSEGALGANVLTF. The CDR3 coding sequence is TGTGCCAGCTCACAGAGGCCCAGCGAGGGGGCTCTTGGGGCCAACGTCCTGACTTTC. The rearrangement uses TRBV18 and TRBJ2-6; 7 positions agree with TRBD1. V trimming: 4 bases; J trimming: 3 bases; junction bases outside the gene matches: 15. Germline-derived CDR1 and CDR2 are KGHSH and LQKENI. The CDR3 extends over 19 amino acids.